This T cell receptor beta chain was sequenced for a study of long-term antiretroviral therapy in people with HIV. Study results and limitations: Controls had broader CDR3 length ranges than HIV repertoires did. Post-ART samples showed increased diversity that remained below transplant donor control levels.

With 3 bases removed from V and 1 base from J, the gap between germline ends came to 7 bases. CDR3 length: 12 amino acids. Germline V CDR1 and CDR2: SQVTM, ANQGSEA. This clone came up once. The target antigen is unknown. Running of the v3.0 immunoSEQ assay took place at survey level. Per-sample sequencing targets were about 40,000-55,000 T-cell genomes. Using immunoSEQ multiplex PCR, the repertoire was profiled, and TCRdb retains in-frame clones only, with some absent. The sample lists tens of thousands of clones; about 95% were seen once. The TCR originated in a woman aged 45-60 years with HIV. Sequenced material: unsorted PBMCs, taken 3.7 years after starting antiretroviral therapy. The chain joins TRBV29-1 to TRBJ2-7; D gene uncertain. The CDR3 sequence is CSVEGLSYEQYF. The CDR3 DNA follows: TGCAGCGTTGAGGGATTGTCCTACGAGCAGTACTTC.